This entry concerns a single TCR beta chain. The data derive from a study of blood T cell repertoires in COVID-19. Turning to the study itself: The origin of the acute and convalescent COVID-19 samples was the United States, Italy and Spain.

In the study's own analysis: Reference gene primer amplification gave nucleated cell count estimates. Some clones are missing from TCRdb's copy, which holds only in-frame ones; the method was immunoSEQ multiplex PCR. V, J and clone size were drawn from that table, and D and trimming were deduced from the DNA. The sample contains roughly 250,000 clones, roughly 82% of which appear only once. Specimen: peripheral blood. This clonotype was obtained from an elderly woman with active or convalescent COVID-19.

The CDR3 sequence is CASSGPGQGQKQPQHF. In DNA form, the CDR3 reads TGTGCCAGCAGTGGCCCCGGACAGGGGCAAAAACAGCCCCAGCATTTT. The chain uses TRBV6-1 and TRBJ1-5, with 9 bases aligning to TRBD1. With V trimmed by 4 bases and J by 7 bases, 11 bases remained unmatched. Germline-derived CDR1 and CDR2 are MNHNS and SASEGT. The CDR3 has 16 residues.